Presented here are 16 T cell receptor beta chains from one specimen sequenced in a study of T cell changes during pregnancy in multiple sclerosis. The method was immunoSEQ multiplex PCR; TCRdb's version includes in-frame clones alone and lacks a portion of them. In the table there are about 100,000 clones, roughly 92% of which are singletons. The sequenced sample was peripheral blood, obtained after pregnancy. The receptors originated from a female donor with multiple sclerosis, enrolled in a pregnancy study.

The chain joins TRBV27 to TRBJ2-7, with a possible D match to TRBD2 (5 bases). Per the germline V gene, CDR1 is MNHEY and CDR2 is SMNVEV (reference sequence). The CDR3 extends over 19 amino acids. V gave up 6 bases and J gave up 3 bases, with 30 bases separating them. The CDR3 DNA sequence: TGTGCCAGCAGCGCCCGCACCCGCCTCATATCGGACTGGAACTACGAGCAGTACTTC. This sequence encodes CASSARTRLISDWNYEQYF.

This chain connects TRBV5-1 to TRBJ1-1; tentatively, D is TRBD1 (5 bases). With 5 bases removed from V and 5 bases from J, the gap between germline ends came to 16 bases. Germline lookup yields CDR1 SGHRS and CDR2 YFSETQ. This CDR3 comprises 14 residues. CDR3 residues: CASSEGAAGTEAFF. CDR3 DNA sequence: TGCGCCAGCAGTGAAGGGGCGGCGGGAACTGAAGCTTTCTTT.

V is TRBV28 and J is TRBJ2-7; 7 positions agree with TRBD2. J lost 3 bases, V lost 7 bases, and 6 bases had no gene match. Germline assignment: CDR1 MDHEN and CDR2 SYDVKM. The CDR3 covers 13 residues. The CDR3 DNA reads TGTGCCAGCATCCCCGGGACTAACTACGAGCAGTACTTC. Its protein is CASIPGTNYEQYF.

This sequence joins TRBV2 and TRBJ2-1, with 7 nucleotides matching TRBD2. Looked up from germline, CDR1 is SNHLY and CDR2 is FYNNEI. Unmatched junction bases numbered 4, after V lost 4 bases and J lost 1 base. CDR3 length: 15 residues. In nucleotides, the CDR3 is TGTGCCAGCAGTGGGGGGGGAGGTTCCTACAATGAGCAGTTCTTC. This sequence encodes CASSGGGGSYNEQFF.

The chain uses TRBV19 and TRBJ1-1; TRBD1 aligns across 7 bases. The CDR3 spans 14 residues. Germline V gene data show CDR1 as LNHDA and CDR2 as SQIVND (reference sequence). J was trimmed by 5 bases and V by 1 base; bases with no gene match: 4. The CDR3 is CASSIVRQGTEAFF. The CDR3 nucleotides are TGTGCCAGTAGTATAGTTCGACAGGGAACTGAAGCTTTCTTT.

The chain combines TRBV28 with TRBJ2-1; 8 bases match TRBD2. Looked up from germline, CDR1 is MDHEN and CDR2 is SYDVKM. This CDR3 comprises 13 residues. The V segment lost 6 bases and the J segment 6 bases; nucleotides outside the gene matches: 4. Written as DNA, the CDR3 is TGTGCCAGCAGATTAGCGGGACGCAATGAGCAGTTCTTC. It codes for CASRLAGRNEQFF. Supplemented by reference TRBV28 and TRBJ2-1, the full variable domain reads DVKVTQSSRYLVKRTGEKVFLECVQDMDHENMFWYRQDPGLGLRLIYFSYDVKMKEKGDIPEGYSVSREKKERFSLILESASTNQTSMYLCASRLAGRNEQFFGPGTRLTVL.

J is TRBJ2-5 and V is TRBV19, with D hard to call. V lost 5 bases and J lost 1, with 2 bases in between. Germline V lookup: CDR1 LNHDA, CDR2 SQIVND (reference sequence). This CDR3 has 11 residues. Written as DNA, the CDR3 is TGTGCCAGTAGTCTCCAAGAGACCCAGTACTTC. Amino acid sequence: CASSLQETQYF.

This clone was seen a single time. In nucleotides, the CDR3 is TGTGCCTGGAGTCGGATTTCTAGCGGGAGGGCCTTCTACGAGCAGTACTTC. It translates to CAWSRISSGRAFYEQYF. This sequence joins TRBV30 and TRBJ2-7, with TRBD2 matching 12 bases. The CDR3 has 17 amino acids. Germline loops: CDR1 GTSNPN, CDR2 SVGIG (reference sequence). The V segment lost 2 bases and the J segment 3 bases; nucleotides outside the gene matches: 11.

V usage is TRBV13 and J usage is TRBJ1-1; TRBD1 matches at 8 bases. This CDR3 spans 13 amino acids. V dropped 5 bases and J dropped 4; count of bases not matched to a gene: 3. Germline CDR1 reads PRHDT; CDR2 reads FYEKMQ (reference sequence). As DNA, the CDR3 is TGTGCCAGCAGCGACGGACAGGGCACTGAAGCTTTCTTT. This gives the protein CASSDGQGTEAFF.

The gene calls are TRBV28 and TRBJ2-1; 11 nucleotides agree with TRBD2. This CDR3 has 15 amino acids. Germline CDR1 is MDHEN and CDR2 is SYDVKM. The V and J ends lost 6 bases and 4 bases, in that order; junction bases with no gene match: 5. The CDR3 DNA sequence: TGTGCCAGCAGCCTTATAGCGGGAGGGTACAATGAGCAGTTCTTC. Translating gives CASSLIAGGYNEQFF.

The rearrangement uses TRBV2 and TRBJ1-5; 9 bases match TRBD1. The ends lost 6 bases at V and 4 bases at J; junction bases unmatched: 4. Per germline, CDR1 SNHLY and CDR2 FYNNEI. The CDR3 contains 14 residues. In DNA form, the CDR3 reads TGTGCCAGCAGCCTGACAGGGGGTAATCAGCCCCAGCATTTT. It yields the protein CASSLTGGNQPQHF.

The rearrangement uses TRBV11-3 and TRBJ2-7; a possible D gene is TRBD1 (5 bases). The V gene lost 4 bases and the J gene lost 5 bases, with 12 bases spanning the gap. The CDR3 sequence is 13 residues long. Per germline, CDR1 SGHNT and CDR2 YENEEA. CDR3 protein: CASSYEGVHEQYF. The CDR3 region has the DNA TGTGCCAGCAGCTATGAAGGGGTGCACGAGCAGTACTTC.

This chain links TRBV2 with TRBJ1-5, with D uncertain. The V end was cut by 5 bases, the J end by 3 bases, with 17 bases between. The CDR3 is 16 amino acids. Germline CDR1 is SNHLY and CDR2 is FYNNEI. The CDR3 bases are TGTGCCAGCAGTTCCCCTGGGCGGAGGGCCAATCAGCCCCAGCATTTT. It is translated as CASSSPGRRANQPQHF.

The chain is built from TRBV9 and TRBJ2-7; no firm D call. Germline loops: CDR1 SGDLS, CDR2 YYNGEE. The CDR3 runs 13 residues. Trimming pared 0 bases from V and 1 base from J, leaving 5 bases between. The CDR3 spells CASSVEQSYEQYF. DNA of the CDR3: TGTGCCAGCAGCGTAGAACAGTCCTACGAGCAGTACTTC.

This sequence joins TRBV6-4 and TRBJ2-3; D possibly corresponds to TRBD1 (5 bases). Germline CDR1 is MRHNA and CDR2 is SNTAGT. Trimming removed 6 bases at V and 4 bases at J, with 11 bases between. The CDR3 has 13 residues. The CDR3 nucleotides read TGTGCCAGCAGCGTTGACAGCCCAGATACGCAGTATTTT. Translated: CASSVDSPDTQYF.

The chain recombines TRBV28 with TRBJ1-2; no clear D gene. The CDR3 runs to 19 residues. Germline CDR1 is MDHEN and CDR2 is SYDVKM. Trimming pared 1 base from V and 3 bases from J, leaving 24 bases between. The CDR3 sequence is CASSLSRWGAPLKDYGYTF. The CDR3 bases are TGTGCCAGCAGTTTATCTAGGTGGGGAGCCCCGCTGAAGGACTATGGCTACACCTTC.